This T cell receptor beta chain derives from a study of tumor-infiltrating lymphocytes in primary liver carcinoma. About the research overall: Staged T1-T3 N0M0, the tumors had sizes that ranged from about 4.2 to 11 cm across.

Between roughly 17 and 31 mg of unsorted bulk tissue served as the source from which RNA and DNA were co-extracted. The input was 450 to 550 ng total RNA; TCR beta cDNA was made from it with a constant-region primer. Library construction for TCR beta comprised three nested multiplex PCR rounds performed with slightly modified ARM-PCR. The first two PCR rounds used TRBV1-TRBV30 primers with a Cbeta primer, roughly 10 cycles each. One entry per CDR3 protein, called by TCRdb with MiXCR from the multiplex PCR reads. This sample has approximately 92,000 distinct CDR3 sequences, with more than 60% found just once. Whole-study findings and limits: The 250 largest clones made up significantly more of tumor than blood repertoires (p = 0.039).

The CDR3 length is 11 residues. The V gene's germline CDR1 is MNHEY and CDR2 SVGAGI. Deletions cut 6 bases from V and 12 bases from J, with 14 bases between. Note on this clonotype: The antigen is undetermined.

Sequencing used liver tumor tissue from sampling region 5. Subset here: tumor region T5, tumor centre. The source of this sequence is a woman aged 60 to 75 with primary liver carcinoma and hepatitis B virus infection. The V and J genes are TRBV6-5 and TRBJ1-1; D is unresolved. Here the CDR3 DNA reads TGTGCCAGCAGACGCAAGAAGGAGACTTTCTTT. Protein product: CASRRKKETFF.